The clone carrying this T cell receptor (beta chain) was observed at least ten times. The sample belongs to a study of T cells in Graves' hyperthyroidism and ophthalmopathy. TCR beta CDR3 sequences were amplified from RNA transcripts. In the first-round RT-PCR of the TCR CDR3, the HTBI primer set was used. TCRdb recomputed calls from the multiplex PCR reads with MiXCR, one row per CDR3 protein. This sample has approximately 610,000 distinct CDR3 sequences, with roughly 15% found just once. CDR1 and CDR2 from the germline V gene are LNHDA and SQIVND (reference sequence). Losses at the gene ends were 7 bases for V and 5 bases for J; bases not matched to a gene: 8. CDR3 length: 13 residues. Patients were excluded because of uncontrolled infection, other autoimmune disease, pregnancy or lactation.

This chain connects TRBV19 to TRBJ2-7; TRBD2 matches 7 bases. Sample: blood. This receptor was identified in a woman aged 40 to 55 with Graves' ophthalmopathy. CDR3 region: CASKVGGSNEQYF. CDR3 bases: TGTGCCAGTAAGGTGGGCGGGAGCAACGAGCAGTACTTC.